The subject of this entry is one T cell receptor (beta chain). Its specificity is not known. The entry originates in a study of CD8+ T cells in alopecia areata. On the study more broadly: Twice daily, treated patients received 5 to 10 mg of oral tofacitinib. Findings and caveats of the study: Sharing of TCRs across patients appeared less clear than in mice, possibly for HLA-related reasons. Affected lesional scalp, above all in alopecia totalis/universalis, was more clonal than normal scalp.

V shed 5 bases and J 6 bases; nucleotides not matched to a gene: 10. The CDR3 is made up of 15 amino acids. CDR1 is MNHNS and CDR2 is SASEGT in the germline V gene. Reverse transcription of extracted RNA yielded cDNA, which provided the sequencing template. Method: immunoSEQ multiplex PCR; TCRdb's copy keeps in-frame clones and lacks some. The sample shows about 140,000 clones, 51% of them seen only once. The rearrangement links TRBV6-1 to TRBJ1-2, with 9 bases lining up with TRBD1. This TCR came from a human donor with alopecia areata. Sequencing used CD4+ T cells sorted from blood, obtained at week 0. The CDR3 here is CASSLRTGTGNGYTF. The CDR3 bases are TGTGCCAGCAGTCTCCGAACCGGGACAGGGAATGGCTACACCTTC.